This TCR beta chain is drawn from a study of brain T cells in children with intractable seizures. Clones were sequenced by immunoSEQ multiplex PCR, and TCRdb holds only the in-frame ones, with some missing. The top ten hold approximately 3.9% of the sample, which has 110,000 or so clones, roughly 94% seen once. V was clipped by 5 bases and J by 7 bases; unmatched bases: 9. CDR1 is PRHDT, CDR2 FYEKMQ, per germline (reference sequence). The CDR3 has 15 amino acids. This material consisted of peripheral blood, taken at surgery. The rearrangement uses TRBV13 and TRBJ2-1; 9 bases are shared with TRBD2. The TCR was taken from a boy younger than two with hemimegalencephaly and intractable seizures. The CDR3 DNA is TGTGCCAGCAGCCTCCTAGCGGGAAGTCATAATGAGCAGTTCTTC. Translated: CASSLLAGSHNEQFF.